These 13 T cell receptor beta chains were sequenced from one sample in a study of T cell changes during pregnancy in multiple sclerosis. This table comes from immunoSEQ multiplex PCR, and its TCRdb copy is limited to in-frame clones, with some not included. Among about 69,000 clones listed, about 88% were seen once. Specimen: peripheral blood, collected before pregnancy. These receptors originate from a female donor with multiple sclerosis, enrolled in a pregnancy study.

This chain joins TRBV5-4 and TRBJ2-1, with no clear D. CDR1 SGHNT and CDR2 YYREEE come from the germline V gene (reference sequence). Trimming removed 0 bases from V and 7 bases from J, with 14 bases in between. The CDR3 runs to 15 residues. The CDR3 nucleotides are TGTGCCAGCAGCTTGGAGCCTAGAAAAGTGAATGAGCAGTTCTTC. Its protein product is CASSLEPRKVNEQFF.

V gene TRBV27 combines with J gene TRBJ1-4; 9 bases align to TRBD1. The germline gives CDR1 MNHEY, CDR2 SMNVEV (reference sequence). The J segment lost 8 bases and the V segment lost 10 bases, leaving 14 bases of the junction unmatched. There are 15 residues in the CDR3. CDR3 in DNA: TGTGCCACCCAAGACCTACAGGGGGCAAAGGAAAAACTGTTTTTT. Its translation: CATQDLQGAKEKLFF.

As to this clone: Other nucleotide sequences from this sample produce the same CDR3. V usage is TRBV5-1 and J usage is TRBJ2-3; the match to TRBD2 covers 7 bases. Per the germline V gene, CDR1 is SGHRS and CDR2 is YFSETQ. The CDR3 is 15 residues long. Germline trimming cut 0 bases from V and 5 bases from J; bases unmatched to any gene: 6. The CDR3 region is CASSLEAGRGDTQYF. The CDR3 DNA is TGCGCCAGCAGCTTGGAAGCGGGGAGGGGAGATACGCAGTATTTT.

This sequence joins TRBV27 and TRBJ1-1, with 7 bases matching TRBD1. Germline loops: CDR1 MNHEY, CDR2 SMNVEV (reference sequence). V shed 5 bases, J shed 4 bases, and the junction held 7 bases outside the gene matches. CDR3 length: 14 amino acids. CDR3 region: CASSLRQGFTEAFF. The CDR3 DNA follows: TGTGCCAGCAGTCTGAGACAGGGCTTCACTGAAGCTTTCTTT.

The gene calls are TRBV5-1 and TRBJ1-2; D is unresolved. CDR1 is SGHRS, CDR2 YFSETQ, per germline. V lost 3 bases and J 3 bases, leaving 15 bases between the germline ends. The CDR3 length is 15 residues. The chain's CDR3 is CASSSQPGSDYGYTF. The CDR3 DNA reads as TGCGCCAGCAGCTCGCAGCCGGGTTCGGACTATGGCTACACCTTC.

This clone was recorded only once. The chain couples TRBV18 to TRBJ2-7; 11 positions agree with TRBD1. The CDR3 loop spans 16 amino acids. CDR1 and CDR2 (germline): KGHSH, LQKENI. The V segment lost 4 bases and the J segment 5 bases; nucleotides outside the gene matches: 10. This chain's CDR3 is CASSLASPGQGDEQYF. DNA of the CDR3: TGTGCCAGCTCACTAGCCTCACCGGGACAGGGGGACGAGCAGTACTTC.

The chain couples TRBV7-3 to TRBJ2-2; 14 nucleotides align to TRBD2. With 5 bases clipped from V and 6 bases from J, the junction kept 2 bases outside the gene matches. CDR1 and CDR2 (germline): SGHTA, FQGTGA. CDR3 length equals 15 residues. The CDR3 region is CASSKTSGGAGELFF. The CDR3 bases are TGTGCCAGCAGCAAGACTAGCGGGGGGGCCGGGGAGCTGTTTTTT. The variable domain in full, with the rest retrieved from reference TRBV7-3 and TRBJ2-2, is GAGVSQTPSNKVTEKGKYVELRCDPISGHTALYWYRQSLGQGPEFLIYFQGTGAADDSGLPNDRFFAVRPEGSVSTLKIQRTERGDSAVYLCASSKTSGGAGELFFGEGSRLTVL.

This clone was seen more than once but under ten times. V is TRBV7-9 and J is TRBJ1-1; tentatively, D is TRBD1 (5 bases). V dropped 4 bases and J dropped 6 bases, with 18 bases sitting between them. Germline lookup yields CDR1 SEHNR and CDR2 FQNEAQ (reference sequence). CDR3 length: 15 amino acids. The chain's CDR3 is CASSSQTVPLPEAFF. CDR3 DNA sequence: TGTGCCAGCAGCTCCCAGACAGTTCCTTTACCTGAAGCTTTCTTT.

The gene calls are TRBV5-1 and TRBJ1-5, with D perhaps TRBD1 (5 bases). The germline V and J ends were trimmed by 4 bases and 0 bases, with 20 bases remaining between them. Per germline, CDR1 SGHRS and CDR2 YFSETQ. This CDR3 comprises 18 residues. The chain's CDR3 is CASSLKSPTEYSNQPQHF. CDR3 coding DNA: TGCGCCAGCAGCCTCAAATCACCGACAGAATATAGCAATCAGCCCCAGCATTTT.

The chain links TRBV27 to TRBJ2-6; 7 nucleotides line up with TRBD2. Trimming at V came to 1 base and at J to 0 bases, leaving 6 bases not matched to a gene. This CDR3 spans 18 amino acids. CDR1 is MNHEY and CDR2 is SMNVEV in the germline V gene (reference sequence). The CDR3 reads CASSLYEGGSSGANVLTF. For the CDR3, the DNA is TGTGCCAGCAGTTTATATGAGGGCGGGAGCTCTGGGGCCAACGTCCTGACTTTC.

This clone was seen only a few times. The chain carries TRBV19 and TRBJ1-1, with a weak D call TRBD1 (6 bases). Per germline, CDR1 LNHDA and CDR2 SQIVND (reference sequence). This CDR3 is 14 amino acids long. The V gene lost 3 bases and the J gene lost 5 bases, with 13 bases spanning the gap. Written as DNA, the CDR3 is TGTGCCAGTAGTATGGATCTGCAGGGGACTGAAGCTTTCTTT. Translation gives CASSMDLQGTEAFF.

The chain links TRBV11-2 to TRBJ2-7, with a weak D call TRBD1 (7 bases). The ends were cut back, 2 bases at V and 1 base at J, with 9 bases in the middle. There are 14 residues in the CDR3. The V gene's germline CDR1 is SGHAT and CDR2 FQNNGV. The CDR3 DNA reads as TGTGCCAGCAGCTTATCAGGGGGGTCCTACGAGCAGTACTTC. Amino acids: CASSLSGGSYEQYF.

The chain employs TRBV19 and TRBJ1-1; D not resolved. This CDR3 is built from 16 residues. Germline V CDR1 and CDR2: LNHDA, SQIVND (reference sequence). V was clipped by 6 bases and J by 6 bases, with 23 bases between them. CDR3 loop: CASSSTRGYKVPEAFF. CDR3 DNA: TGTGCCAGTAGCTCGACTAGAGGGTACAAGGTCCCTGAAGCTTTCTTT.